The entry below gives a single T cell receptor (beta chain) sequence along with its context. This sample stems from a study of blood T cell repertoires in COVID-19. About the study: Samples came from the United States, Italy and Spain, spanning acute and convalescent COVID-19.

This CDR3 has 14 amino acids. Trimming pared 3 bases from V and 2 bases from J, leaving 14 bases between. CDR1 and CDR2 (germline): GTSNPN, SVGIG (reference sequence). As originally analysed: Reference gene primer amplification gave nucleated cell count estimates. TCRdb keeps only in-frame clones here, not all; method: immunoSEQ multiplex PCR. The V and J calls and clone size were taken over from that table, and D and trimming were inferred from the DNA. This table has roughly 150,000 clones, roughly 91% appearing once. The rearrangement links TRBV30 to TRBJ2-7, with D possibly matching TRBD2 (6 bases). This TCR came from a man in his late teens or twenties with COVID-19, enrolled during active disease. Sequences were obtained from peripheral blood. CDR3 amino acids: CAWSGWDSAYEQYF. The CDR3 nucleotides read TGTGCCTGGAGCGGTTGGGACTCGGCCTACGAGCAGTACTTC.